This entry lists 19 T cell receptor delta chains sequenced from one sample in a study of γδ T cells in repeated Plasmodium falciparum infection. Flow sorting of PBMC yielded separate Vgamma9/Vdelta2+ and Vdelta2-negative gammadelta T cell populations for bulk repertoire analysis. TCRdb reprocessed the multiplex PCR reads through CATT. The repertoire holds roughly 90,000 delta-chain clones, with 0.8% to 1% as singletons. Sequenced sample: gamma-delta T cells from blood. The receptors were gathered from a pool of human donors (malaria-infected and uninfected, not separated).

This clone was found a few times. For this DNA, TCRdb reports the protein of a much larger clone, which diverges at residues 12, 17 and 21, most likely from a read error; the protein presented here is translated directly from the DNA. V is TRDV1 and J is TRDJ1; 10 nucleotides line up with TRDD3. J gave up 6 bases and V 3 bases, and 37 bases lay outside the gene matches. Germline CDR1 and CDR2: TSWWSYY and QGS. This CDR3 comprises 25 residues. The CDR3: CALGEFQRGPSKKNWGMPSNNKLIF. CDR3 sequence (DNA): TGTGCTCTTGGGGAGTTCCAGAGGGGGCCTTCCAAAAAAAACTGGGGGATGCCTTCCAACAATAAACTCATCTTT.

Worth noting for this clone: The translation of this DNA and the TCRdb protein of a much larger clone differ at residue 7, probably owing to a read error; the protein shown here is translated from the DNA. This chain uses TRDV1 with TRDJ1, with D hard to call. TCRdb gives no J gene; it was assigned here by matching the DNA to germline. The germline gives CDR1 TSWWSYY, CDR2 QGS. The V and J ends lost 1 base and 6 bases respectively, with 12 bases between them. The CDR3 spans 14 residues. The CDR3 loop is CALGEQAGRYKLIF. The CDR3 bases are TGTGCTCTTGGGGAACAAGCAGGAAGGTATAAACTCATCTTT.

This clone was seen a few times. With only one base between it and a far larger clone, this is likely a read error. The same CDR3 can be traced to other DNA sequences in this sample. DNA of the CDR3: TGTGCTCTTGGGCCCCGGCTGGTCGGGGGATACGCAGAGGCCGATAAACTCATCTTC. Encoded protein: CALGPRLVGGYAEADKLIF. This chain links TRDV1 with TRDJ1; TRDD3 matches 10 bases. Germline V lookup: CDR1 TSWWSYY, CDR2 QGS. The CDR3 loop spans 19 amino acids.

This clone was counted between two and nine times. TCRdb assigns this DNA the protein of a much larger clone, which departs from its translation at residue 9; this likely reflects a read error, and the protein shown comes from translating the DNA. The chain joins TRDV1 to TRDJ1; the match to TRDD3 covers 13 bases. Germline values: CDR1 TSWWSYY, CDR2 QGS. V lost 2 bases, J lost 0 bases, and 27 bases stayed unmatched. The CDR3 length is 25 residues. The CDR3 sequence is CALGELPFPRTGGYARRLYTDKLIF. DNA for the CDR3: TGTGCTCTTGGGGAATTACCTTTCCCAAGGACTGGGGGATACGCGCGCCGACTGTACACCGATAAACTCATCTTT.

This clone showed up just a few times. A much larger clonotype is one base distant, so this may be a read error. The V gene is TRDV1, the J gene TRDJ1, with 11 bases identical to TRDD3. The J gene was missing in TCRdb and was found by matching the end of the DNA to germline. The CDR3 consists of 24 residues. The V gene's germline CDR1 is TSWWSYY and CDR2 QGS. CDR3 DNA: TGCGCTCTTGGGGAAATTCCTACGCTTGGGGGATACGGTCTCCGTCGTAGGAAGACCGATAAACTCATCTTT. Protein product: CALGEIPTLGGYGLRRRKTDKLIF.

A word on this clone: TCRdb lists the protein of a much larger clone for this DNA, which differs at residue 6, so this is likely a read error; the protein given here is translated from the DNA itself. The chain recombines TRDV1 with TRDJ1; 10 bases line up with TRDD3. The J gene, absent from TCRdb, was called here by matching the DNA to germline. CDR1 is TSWWSYY and CDR2 is QGS in the germline V gene. There are 20 residues in the CDR3. Trimming took 3 bases from V and 1 from J; bases not matched to a gene: 17. CDR3: CALGDVSLTGDTRSTDKLIF. In DNA, the CDR3 is TGTGCTCTTGGGGATGTGTCACTTACGGGGGATACGCGTAGCACCGATAAACTCATCTTT.

This clone was seen more than once but under ten times. The protein that TCRdb holds for this DNA derives from a much larger clone and differs from the translated DNA at residue 12, which likely indicates a read error; the protein shown here is translated from the DNA. The J gene is uncalled and the V gene is TRDV2. Germline V lookup: CDR1 GEAIGNYY, CDR2 EKD. The CDR3 extends over 13 amino acids. The CDR3: CACDTTYWNKLTF. The CDR3 coding sequence is TGTGCCTGTGACACTACGTACTGGAATAAACTCACCTTT.

In its sample, this clone was seen a few times. TCRdb records a much larger clone's protein for this DNA, with a difference at residue 19 that likely arises from a read error; the protein given is the translation of the DNA. This chain uses TRDV2 with TRDJ1; 12 bases fit TRDD3. TCRdb does not report a J gene; here it was assigned by matching the DNA to germline references. The CDR3 has 22 residues. In germline, CDR1 is GEAIGNYY, CDR2 EKD. The CDR3 region is CACDSLLRASLGDTDYTDILIF. CDR3 nucleotides: TGTGCCTGTGACTCCCTCCTACGGGCTTCTCTGGGGGATACGGATTACACCGATATACTCATCTTT.

This clone has a count of ten or more. The protein given by TCRdb reflects a much larger clone and differs at residue 12 from this DNA's translation, likely from a read error; the protein shown is the DNA's translation. This sequence joins TRDV2 and TRDJ1, with a weak D call TRDD3 (5 bases). Germline values: CDR1 GEAIGNYY, CDR2 EKD. The CDR3 length is 15 residues. Between the trimmed V and J ends, which lost 1 base and 9 bases, there was a span of 20 bases. In DNA form, the CDR3 reads TGTGCCTGTGACACGTTGGAATTAAACTGGAAGGAACTCATCTTT. Translating it yields CACDTLELNWKELIF.

This clone was recorded a few times. A read error is the likely source, as a far larger clone sits one nucleotide away. Other nucleotide sequences in the sample specify the same CDR3. The J gene is TRDJ1, the V gene TRDV2, with D possibly matching TRDD3 (5 bases). TCRdb lists no J gene, so it was determined here by aligning the DNA to germline. V was cut by 3 bases and J by 0 bases, with 22 bases left in between. This CDR3 is built from 18 residues. Germline lookup yields CDR1 GEAIGNYY and CDR2 EKD. The DNA for the CDR3 is TGTGCCTGTGACCAAAATGGCCCAACTGGAGTGGACACCGATAAACTCATCTTT. It translates to CACDQNGPTGVDTDKLIF.

This clone came up a few times. The protein held in TCRdb is that of a much larger clone and does not match this DNA's translation at residue 12, likely because of a read error; the protein shown is translated from the DNA. The chain is built from TRAV36/DV7 and TRDJ1, with 11 nucleotides matching TRDD3. The J gene is not listed in TCRdb, so it was assigned here from a DNA match to germline. The CDR3 covers 16 residues. Per the germline V gene, CDR1 is VTNFRS and CDR2 is LTSSGIE (reference sequence). CDR3 nucleotide sequence: TGTGCTGTGTCCAATACTGGGGGATATTACACCGAAAAACTCATCTTT. Translating gives CAVSNTGGYYTEKLIF.

This clone came up a few times. The protein held in TCRdb is that of a much larger clone and does not match this DNA's translation at residue 20, likely because of a read error; the protein shown is translated from the DNA. No J gene was called, and the V gene is TRDV1; the table's D gene call, TRDD3, was not cross checked with the DNA. The CDR3 extends over 22 amino acids. Germline CDR1 TSWWSYY, CDR2 QGS. The DNA of the CDR3 is TGTGCTCTTGGGGTGGTGGTCGATACCCCGCGGTTATACTGGGGTTATACCGATAAACCCATCTTT. Translated: CALGVVVDTPRLYWGYTDKPIF.

In its sample, this clone was seen a few times. TCRdb's listed protein matches a much larger clone and diverges from this DNA's translation at residue 11, likely through a read error; the protein shown comes from the DNA. V and J are TRDV2 and TRDJ1; 12 bases are a match to TRDD3. TCRdb offers no J gene call, so here the DNA was matched to germline to obtain one. The CDR3 consists of 18 residues. Germline assignment: CDR1 GEAIGNYY and CDR2 EKD. The trim removed 4 bases at V and 2 bases at J, leaving 13 bases unmatched. The CDR3 here is CACDPITGGYRRTDKLIF. CDR3 sequence (DNA): TGTGCCTGTGATCCAATTACTGGGGGATACAGGAGGACCGATAAACTCATCTTT.

In its sample, this clone was seen many times. The chain is built from TRDV2 and TRDJ1, with TRDD3 identical over 12 bases. This CDR3 has 17 amino acids. Germline V gives CDR1 GEAIGNYY, CDR2 EKD. V dropped 0 bases and J dropped 3; count of bases not matched to a gene: 7. CDR3 nucleotides: TGTGCCTGTGACACCTTATCTAACTGGGGGATACCCGATAAACTCATCTTT. It translates to CACDTLSNWGIPDKLIF.

This clone was found a few times. This DNA's translation differs at residue 4 from TCRdb's protein, which comes from a much larger clone; a read error is likely, and the protein shown is translated from the DNA. The rearrangement links TRDV1 to TRDJ1; D is uncertain. The J gene is absent in TCRdb and was assigned here via DNA matching to germline. The CDR3 sequence is 14 residues long. Germline CDR1 is TSWWSYY and CDR2 is QGS. V lost 9 bases to trimming and J lost 0 bases, with 14 bases between them. CDR3 coding DNA: TGTGCTCTCCCAATTGCTTTGGACACCGATAAACTCATCTTT. Translating it yields CALPIALDTDKLIF.

For this clone: This likely reflects a read error, since a far larger clone is one base away. Other DNA sequences in this sample translate to the same CDR3. This chain joins TRDV1 and TRDJ1; 12 bases match TRDD3. Per germline, CDR1 TSWWSYY and CDR2 QGS. This CDR3 spans 19 amino acids. This CDR3 reads CALGELSGGYATDTDKLIF. The CDR3 DNA reads as TGTGCTCTTGGGGAACTATCTGGGGGATACGCGACTGACACCGACAAACTCATCTTT.

This clone came up a few times. The protein recorded in TCRdb matches a much larger clone and deviates from this DNA's translation at residue 3, suggesting a read error; the protein here is obtained by translating the DNA. V is TRDV1 and J is TRDJ1; TRDD3 agrees at 10 bases. TCRdb supplies no J gene; here it was assigned by aligning the nucleotide sequence to germline. Germline CDR1 TSWWSYY, CDR2 QGS. The CDR3 is made up of 19 amino acids. CDR3 amino acids: CAPGERLRGIRGYTDKLIF. DNA for the CDR3: TGTGCTCCTGGGGAACGCCTTCGGGGGATACGGGGATACACCGATAAACTCATCTTT.

Remarks on this clone: This DNA translates differently at residue 14 from the TCRdb protein, which is that of a much larger clone; a read error is likely, and the protein shown is the DNA's own translation. V gene TRDV1 combines with J gene TRDJ1; 9 nucleotides align to TRDD2. The germline V gene encodes CDR1 TSWWSYY and CDR2 QGS. The length of the CDR3 is 18 residues. The CDR3 DNA is TGTGCTCTTGGGAACCTTCCTACGAAGTCTACGTACACCAATAAACTCATCTTC. Protein product: CALGNLPTKSTYTNKLIF.

In regard to this clone: TCRdb's protein for this DNA is that of a much larger clone and differs from the translation at residue 7, likely a read error; the protein shown is the DNA translation. The chain combines TRDV1 with TRDJ1; a possible D gene is TRDD2 (6 bases). Germline matching of the DNA provided the J gene here, since TCRdb leaves it blank. The CDR3 extends over 20 amino acids. Germline V CDR1 and CDR2: TSWWSYY, QGS. Trimming shortened V by 0 bases and J by 4 bases, and 27 bases separated the two germline ends. The DNA for the CDR3 is TGTGCTCTTGGGGAACTAAGACTGGTGGGCCTTCCCCCGATAGTCGATAAACTCATCTTT. This translates into CALGELRLVGLPPIVDKLIF.